A single sample is the source of the 14 T cell receptor beta chains below, sequenced in a study of control samples from healthy donors and cancer patients. TCRdb keeps only in-frame clones here, not all; method: immunoSEQ multiplex PCR. This repertoire shows about 79,000 clones, under 95% found once; its top ten account for 1.3%. Sequenced input: PBMCs. Receptors originate from a woman between 40 and 55 years old with lung cancer.

In this sample, this clone turned up once. The chain couples TRBV10-3 to TRBJ2-1, with D tentatively TRBD1 or TRBD2 (5 bases each). The CDR3 covers 17 residues. The V and J ends lost 0 bases and 6 bases respectively, with 18 bases between them. Germline V lookup: CDR1 ENHRY, CDR2 SYGVKD. CDR3 nucleotides: TGTGCCATCAGTGAGTCGGTATTAGGACTCCAGGGCAATGAGCAGTTCTTC. Translated: CAISESVLGLQGNEQFF.

This chain uses TRBV28 with TRBJ1-5, with D perhaps TRBD1 (6 bases). The CDR3 loop spans 13 amino acids. The germline gives CDR1 MDHEN, CDR2 SYDVKM. Trimming stripped 2 bases from V and 13 bases from J, with 15 bases between. This CDR3 reads CASSLRGMQAQHF. The CDR3 DNA is TGTGCCAGCAGTTTAAGGGGGATGCAGGCTCAGCATTTT.

This clone was seen only once. The chain links TRBV27 to TRBJ1-2; 12 bases line up with TRBD1. Per the germline V gene, CDR1 is MNHEY and CDR2 is SMNVEV (reference sequence). The CDR3 spans 16 residues. With V trimmed by 4 bases and J by 5 bases, 8 bases remained unmatched. CDR3 nucleotides: TGTGCCAGCAGTTCGGGACAGGGGGCGCGTAATTATGGCTACACCTTC. Protein: CASSSGQGARNYGYTF.

The chain recombines TRBV6-5 with TRBJ1-5; D remains unclear. In germline, CDR1 is MNHEY, CDR2 SVGAGI. Trimming left V 4 bases short and J 2 bases short, with 9 bases between. The CDR3 covers 14 residues. CDR3 DNA sequence: TGTGCCAGCAGTTGGAGGGCAGGCAATCAGCCCCAGCATTTT. Its protein product is CASSWRAGNQPQHF.

J is TRBJ2-5 and V is TRBV3-1 (or the pseudogene TRBV3-2); TRBD2 aligns across 9 bases. The CDR3 has 15 residues. V was clipped by 3 bases and J by 3 bases; unmatched bases: 5. Germline lookup yields CDR1 LGHDT and CDR2 YNNKEL (reference sequence). The CDR3 bases are TGTGCCAGCAGCCATCGCGGGGGGGCAGAAGAGACCCAGTACTTC. Its translation: CASSHRGGAEETQYF.

V and J are TRBV2 and TRBJ1-3; D possibly corresponds to TRBD1 (6 bases). Germline CDR1 reads SNHLY; CDR2 reads FYNNEI. V was clipped by 6 bases and J by 4 bases, with 16 bases between them. This CDR3 is built from 15 residues. This CDR3 reads CASRTLRGTGNTIYF. CDR3 nucleotides: TGTGCCAGCAGGACCCTAAGGGGGACAGGAAACACCATATATTTT.

V is TRBV28 and J is TRBJ2-7; D not certain. The CDR3 is 15 residues long. Per the germline V gene, CDR1 is MDHEN and CDR2 is SYDVKM. Trimming took off 3 bases at V and 2 bases at J, with 14 bases between the two ends. The CDR3 coding sequence is TGTGCCAGCAGTTTTCAAACGGGCGCAACCTACGAGCAGTACTTC. Translating gives CASSFQTGATYEQYF.

The chain has TRBV6-5 and TRBJ2-7; D is unclear. CDR1 and CDR2 (germline): MNHEY, SVGAGI. This CDR3 is built from 15 residues. With 2 bases removed from V and 1 base from J, the gap between germline ends came to 12 bases. The CDR3 is CASSYGAGRSYEQYF. CDR3 coding DNA: TGTGCCAGCAGTTACGGAGCCGGACGGTCCTACGAGCAGTACTTC.

The chain employs TRBV30 and TRBJ1-6; no definite D call. This CDR3 contains 14 residues. Trimming cost V 4 bases and J 6 bases, with 13 bases left between them. The germline CDR1 and CDR2 sequences are GTSNPN and SVGIG (reference sequence). The chain's CDR3 is CAWTSHVPNSPLHF. The CDR3 bases are TGTGCCTGGACCTCCCACGTCCCTAATTCACCCCTCCACTTT. The complete variable domain, with remaining parts taken from reference TRBV30 and TRBJ1-6, reads SQTIHQWPATLVQPVGSPLSLECTVEGTSNPNLYWYRQAAGRGLQLLFYSVGIGQISSEVPQNLSASRPQDRQFILSSKKLLLSDSGFYLCAWTSHVPNSPLHFGNGTRLTVT.

The chain links TRBV2 to TRBJ2-6; D remains ambiguous. The CDR3 length is 15 residues. V was shortened by 5 bases and J by 1 base, with 9 bases between the two germline ends. Germline CDR1 is SNHLY and CDR2 is FYNNEI. CDR3: CASSPRLSGANVLTF. The CDR3 DNA is TGTGCCAGCAGTCCGCGTCTGTCTGGGGCCAACGTCCTGACTTTC.

The chain joins TRBV5-6 to TRBJ2-7; 8 bases are a match to TRBD2. The germline gives CDR1 SGHDT, CDR2 YYEEEE. V lost 1 base to trimming and J lost 5 bases; unmatched junction nucleotides: 8. This CDR3 spans 15 amino acids. CDR3 nucleotides: TGTGCCAGCAGCTTGTTGGTAGCGGGGTTCCACGAGCAGTACTTC. Protein: CASSLLVAGFHEQYF.

The chain combines TRBV5-1 with TRBJ2-3; D call uncertain. Germline-derived CDR1 and CDR2 are SGHRS and YFSETQ. The ends were cut back, 0 bases at V and 5 bases at J, with 13 bases in the middle. The CDR3 totals 15 residues. CDR3: CASSLDSSSIDTQYF. CDR3 sequence (DNA): TGCGCCAGCAGCTTGGACAGCTCTTCAATAGATACGCAGTATTTT. Full variable domain (rest looked up from reference TRBV5-1 and TRBJ2-3): KAGVTQTPRYLIKTRGQQVTLSCSPISGHRSVSWYQQTPGQGLQFLFEYFSETQRNKGNFPGRFSGRQFSNSRSEMNVSTLELGDSALYLCASSLDSSSIDTQYFGPGTRLTVL.

The chain links TRBV7-8 to TRBJ1-1; no definite D call. V lost 3 bases and J lost 6, with 11 bases in between. Germline V gene sequence: CDR1 SGHVS, CDR2 FQNEAQ. The CDR3 spans 13 residues. As DNA, the CDR3 is TGTGCCAGCAGCTTGGGGTATGGAGCTGAAGCTTTCTTT. This encodes CASSLGYGAEAFF.

V and J are TRBV7-3 and TRBJ1-6; 7 nucleotides agree with TRBD1. The CDR3 has 14 residues. V dropped 2 bases and J dropped 7; count of bases not matched to a gene: 2. Germline V gives CDR1 SGHTA, CDR2 FQGTGA. The CDR3: CASSLDRANSPLHF. For the CDR3, the DNA is TGTGCCAGCAGCTTAGACAGGGCAAATTCACCCCTCCACTTT.